One and the same sample provided the 15 T cell receptor beta chains below, sequenced in a study of T cells in women clearing cervical HPV infection. The data were produced by immunoSEQ multiplex PCR, yet TCRdb's version contains in-frame clones alone and is incomplete. The sample data list roughly 14,000 clones. Specimen: blood buffy coat. These receptors were obtained from a woman aged 18-69 years with a cervical HPV16 infection that either progressed to CIN3+ or cleared (not recorded which).

For this clone: The read ends 3 residues before the CDR3 terminus; that terminus is restored from the germline J gene. The V gene is TRBV14, the J gene TRBJ1-6, with D uncertain. This CDR3 spans 14 amino acids. V lost 1 base and J 7 bases, leaving 8 bases between the germline ends. Per the germline V gene, CDR1 is SGHDN and CDR2 is FVKESK. The DNA read from the CDR3 is TGTGCCAGCAGCCAAGCCCGTCTAAATTCACCC. Translation: CASSQARLNSP. The full CDR3 protein is CASSQARLNSPLHF.

About this clone: The DNA ends 3 residues before the CDR3 does, and the rest of the CDR3 is filled in from the germline J gene. The chain carries TRBV9 and TRBJ2-2; D is uncertain. Trimming pared 4 bases from V and 7 bases from J, leaving 8 bases between. Germline V gene lookup returns CDR1 SGDLS and CDR2 YYNGEE. This CDR3 comprises 12 residues. The DNA read from the CDR3 is TGTGCCAGCAGCCTTCGGGTCGGGGAG. The encoded protein is CASSLRVGE. The whole CDR3 protein reads CASSLRVGELFF.

With respect to this clone: The CDR3 end is not reached by the read, which stops 3 residues before it; the germline J gene fills it in. This chain connects TRBV5-1 to TRBJ2-5, with a weak D call TRBD2 (5 bases). Deletions cut 0 bases from V and 0 bases from J, with 6 bases between. Germline lookup yields CDR1 SGHRS and CDR2 YFSETQ. The CDR3 contains 14 residues. CDR3 DNA (partial): TGCGCCAGCAGCTTGGGAGGGTACCAAGAGACC. As protein: CASSLGGYQET. The whole CDR3 sequence reads CASSLGGYQETQYF.

Note on this clone: The DNA ends 3 residues before the CDR3 does, and the rest of the CDR3 is filled in from the germline J gene. This chain connects TRBV18 to TRBJ1-2, with D unclear. The CDR3 contains 16 residues. The germline V gene encodes CDR1 KGHSH and CDR2 LQKENI. The DNA read from the CDR3 is TGTGCCAGCTCACCAAGCGGGAGCCGCTCCTACAATGAC. Protein product: CASSPSGSRSYND. The complete CDR3 protein is CASSPSGSRSYNDYTF.

Concerning this clone itself: Coverage ceases 3 residues before the CDR3 finishes, and the germline J gene fills in the end. The genes are TRBV14 and TRBJ2-1; TRBD1 matches at 9 bases. The length of the CDR3 is 16 residues. The germline V gene encodes CDR1 SGHDN and CDR2 FVKESK. The V gene end was trimmed by 2 bases and the J gene end by 6 bases; junction bases not matched to a gene: 8. The sequenced part of the CDR3 DNA is TGTGCCAGCAGCCAACTGGGACAGGGTGGTCGCAATGAG. Protein product: CASSQLGQGGRNE. The whole CDR3 sequence reads CASSQLGQGGRNEQFF.

To note about this clone: The read halts 3 residues ahead of the CDR3 end, with the missing end drawn from the germline J gene. The genes are TRBV7-2 and TRBJ1-1; 9 bases align to TRBD1. Trimming removed 3 bases from V and 4 bases from J; junction bases left unmatched: 0. This CDR3 comprises 13 residues. Germline CDR1 and CDR2: SGHTA and FQGNSA. The CDR3: CASSLTGGTEAFF. The covered CDR3 bases are TGTGCCAGCAGCTTGACAGGGGGCACTGAA.

In regard to this clone: Coverage ceases 3 residues before the CDR3 finishes, and the germline J gene fills in the end. This chain joins TRBV5-1 and TRBJ2-1; a weak D match, TRBD2 (6 bases). The V gene lost 4 bases and the J gene lost 9 bases, with 14 bases spanning the gap. CDR1 is SGHRS and CDR2 is YFSETQ in the germline V gene. The CDR3 runs to 13 residues. The CDR3 loop reads CASSGGSTSEQFF. The sequenced CDR3 bases are TGCGCCAGCAGCGGGGGGAGTACGTCTGAG.

A remark on this clone: The read halts 3 residues ahead of the CDR3 end, with the missing end drawn from the germline J gene. The chain combines TRBV30 with TRBJ1-4, with 7 bases that match TRBD1. The CDR3 totals 14 residues. In germline, CDR1 is GTSNPN, CDR2 SVGIG (reference sequence). The chain's CDR3 is CAWSSGQDNSPLFF. The sequenced CDR3 bases are TGTGCCTGGAGCTCAGGACAGGATAATTCACCA.

The DNA read from the CDR3 is TGTGCCAGCAGCTCCCAACTGAACACCGGGGAG. This codes for CASSSQLNTGE. The full CDR3 reads CASSSQLNTGELFF. The rearrangement uses TRBV5-4 and TRBJ2-2, with no clear D. Read data end 3 residues before the CDR3 end; the end is taken from the germline J gene. Trimming left V 3 bases short and J 1 base short, with 7 bases between. CDR1 SGHNT and CDR2 YYREEE come from the germline V gene (reference sequence). The CDR3 sequence is 14 residues long. The whole variable domain, remainder taken from reference TRBV5-4 and TRBJ2-2, is ETGVTQSPTHLIKTRGQQVTLRCSSQSGHNTVSWYQQALGQGPQFIFQYYREEENGRGNFPPRFSGLQFPNYSSELNVNALELDDSALYLCASSSQLNTGELFFGEGSRLTVL.

Of note for this clone: The CDR3 end falls 3 residues outside the read, so it is completed with the germline J gene. This sequence joins TRBV19 and TRBJ1-5; D perhaps matches TRBD1 (6 bases). V was cut by 3 bases and J by 9 bases, with 15 bases left in between. Germline-derived CDR1 and CDR2 are LNHDA and SQIVND (reference sequence). The length of the CDR3 is 14 residues. The covered CDR3 bases are TGTGCCAGTAGTATTCCCTCGAGGGGGTTGCCC. Translated: CASSIPSRGLP. The CDR3 in its entirety is CASSIPSRGLPQHF.

Comments on this clone: The read ends 3 residues before the CDR3 terminus; that terminus is restored from the germline J gene. The J gene is TRBJ1-2, the V gene TRBV11-2; TRBD1 agrees at 7 bases. CDR1 is SGHAT and CDR2 is FQNNGV in the germline V gene. V lost 4 bases, J lost 2 bases, and 7 bases stayed unmatched. The CDR3 extends over 15 amino acids. Partial CDR3 DNA: TGTGCCAGCAGCTCGTACAGGGGAGGGAACTATGGC. As protein: CASSSYRGGNYG. The whole CDR3 sequence reads CASSSYRGGNYGYTF.

A remark on this clone: The CDR3 goes on 3 residues after the read ends, and that part is filled in from the germline J gene. The chain joins TRBV19 to TRBJ1-5; the match to TRBD1 covers 7 bases. Germline trimming cut 2 bases from V and 7 bases from J; bases unmatched to any gene: 5. CDR3 length equals 14 residues. The germline CDR1 and CDR2 sequences are LNHDA and SQIVND (reference sequence). Incomplete CDR3 DNA: TGTGCCAGTAGTATAAGGGACAGAGACCAGCCC. Its protein product is CASSIRDRDQP. The whole CDR3 protein is CASSIRDRDQPQHF.

On this clone: Sequencing ends 3 residues short of the CDR3 end; the germline J gene provides the rest. This sequence joins TRBV19 and TRBJ2-4; the match to TRBD1 covers 8 bases. This CDR3 contains 16 residues. Germline V gene data show CDR1 as LNHDA and CDR2 as SQIVND (reference sequence). The part of the CDR3 DNA that was read is TGTGCCAGTAGGTTAGGCGGAACCGGGACAGGATACGGT. Residues: CASRLGGTGTGYG. The complete CDR3 sequence is CASRLGGTGTGYGQYF.

Points on this clone: The read terminates 3 residues before the CDR3 end, so the remaining end is supplied by the germline J gene. This chain connects TRBV6-1 to TRBJ1-1, with a possible D match to TRBD1 (5 bases). Trimming took 4 bases from V and 4 from J, leaving 19 bases between them. The length of the CDR3 is 16 residues. Germline values: CDR1 MNHNS, CDR2 SASEGT. The CDR3 DNA, read in part, is TGTGCCAGCAGTGTCGAAAGAGACAGACGGAGCACTGAA. Protein sequence: CASSVERDRRSTE. The whole CDR3 sequence is CASSVERDRRSTEAFF.

Notes on this clone: Read data end 3 residues before the CDR3 end; the end is taken from the germline J gene. This chain uses TRBV20-1 with TRBJ1-2; D gene unclear. Per germline, CDR1 DFQATT and CDR2 SNEGSKA (reference sequence). The CDR3 sequence is 12 residues long. The DNA read from the CDR3 is TGCAGTGCTAGGAGCCAGGCGAAGGGC. Encoded protein: CSARSQAKG. The entire CDR3 protein is CSARSQAKGYTF.